The text below deals with one TCR beta chain. The sample originates from a study of blood T cell repertoires in COVID-19. TCRdb's table, derived via immunoSEQ multiplex PCR, lists solely in-frame clones and lacks some. The sample lists some 180,000 clones, approximately 90% occurring once. CDR3 length: 16 residues. The J segment lost 3 bases and the V segment lost 0 bases, leaving 2 bases of the junction unmatched. The germline V gene encodes CDR1 MNHNY and CDR2 SVGAGI (reference sequence). The origin of this receptor is a middle-aged man with acute or convalescent COVID-19. The chain uses TRBV6-6 and TRBJ1-2; 12 bases are a match to TRBD1. The material sequenced was peripheral blood. The DNA of the CDR3 is TGTGCCAGCAGTTACTCAGGGACAGGGGGCGACTATGGCTACACCTTC. Amino acid sequence: CASSYSGTGGDYGYTF.